This T cell receptor (beta chain) was retrieved from a study of vaccination and CD4 T cells after COVID-19. Study-wide points: 304 of 307 vaccine-specific clones from convalescent patients were spike mono-reactive.

Germline V gene data show CDR1 as SGDLS and CDR2 as YYNGEE. CDR3 length: 16 residues. The ends were cut back, 0 bases at V and 4 bases at J, with 11 bases in the middle. Sequenced with the Oncomine TCR Beta short-read assay was DNA taken from cultured CD4+ T cells. TCRdb ran MiXCR on the PCR reads and lists one entry per CDR3 protein. There are about 20,000 distinct CDR3 sequences in the sample; roughly a quarter occur only once, and approximately 10% lies in the top ten. With respect to this clonotype: Its antigen remains unidentified.

Treatment in this sample: roughly 10-day PBMC culture with coronavirus spike peptide pools or control peptides (ViraFEST assay). The genes are TRBV9 and TRBJ2-6; D is perhaps TRBD1 or TRBD2 (6 bases each). The receptor was derived from a human donor with COVID-19. Sequences were obtained from cultured CD4+ T cells from blood. The CDR3 DNA follows: TGTGCCAGCAGCGTAGTAGGAGGGACAGGGGCCAACGTCCTGACTTTC. This sequence encodes CASSVVGGTGANVLTF.